The T cell receptor (beta chain) described here comes from a study of graft-versus-host responses after intestinal transplantation (dated by TCRdb to about 2021). Study-wide context: Recipients received multivisceral, liver-intestinal, or isolated intestinal transplants. Anti-thymocyte globulin induction was given to all recipients, followed by maintenance tacrolimus and steroids for about 3 years. Graft-versus-host and host-versus-graft alloreactive T cell clones were tracked in the graft, circulation and bone marrow after intestinal transplantation using bulk TCR-beta CDR3 sequencing. To identify alloreactive clones, pre-transplant mixed lymphocyte reaction products were sequenced and then compared with unstimulated pre-transplant donor and recipient T cells. The cohort enrolled around 23 intestinal transplant recipients including one retransplant, and a few patients lacking pretransplant specimens were excluded. Donor T cell macrochimerism was defined as a peak of at least 4% donor T cells among recipient peripheral blood mononuclear cells. Rather than going through the commercial service, samples from three later patients were sequenced in-house on an Illumina MiSeq and processed with MiXCR. Study-wide findings and limitations: Early after transplant, peak levels of circulating GvH clones were found to be associated with declines in HvG clones. In patients with donor T cell macrochimerism, the allografts had high GvH to HvG T cell clonal ratios. GvH clones were found in recipient bone marrow, and some of the GvH clones appeared earlier in ileal mucosa or blood, which is consistent with an intestinal mucosal origin. The conclusions were limited by the relatively low number and heterogeneity of the intestinal transplant patients.

Libraries were built with the immunoSEQ multiplex PCR assay. High-throughput TCR-beta CDR3 sequencing of genomic DNA from most patients was performed by Adaptive Biotechnologies. The original methods were these. Adaptive's ImmunoSEQ software was the source of the TCR sequencing data for about 17 patients, while a few other patients were processed with MiXCR and VDJtools. CDR3 nucleotide sequences shared by donor and recipient were removed because the origin of these sequences could not be assigned. Alloreactive clones required at least 2-fold expansion over unstimulated cells and minimum CFSE-low frequency of 0.002% (template counts) or 0.001% (read counts). Mappable clones were those detected in sequenced pre-transplant spleen, lymph node, or MLR CFSE-low populations of the donor or recipient. Cumulative frequency of alloreactive clones was calculated as a percentage of all sequences weighted by copy number. This immuneACCESS table, as held by TCRdb, lists in-frame sequences with V and J called but not all clones. Of the missing ones, under half trace to an unresolved V gene in checked studies; the others have no known cause. From that table come the V and J calls and clone size; the DNA was used to work out D and trimming. Counted in this sample were around 43,000 clones; about 91% of them appeared once. Clones ranked in the top ten supply about 4.6% of the sample.

Blood samples were collected up to 4 times in the first month after transplant and then at least monthly when available. V has 1 base trimmed and J has 0 bases trimmed; junction bases matching no gene number 2. The CDR3 goes from the cysteine to the phenylalanine over 15 residues. Left in the record is the CDR3 DNA by itself, 45 bases read in frame from the first base. The germline V gene supplies CDR1 SGHTA and CDR2 FQGNSA. With respect to this clone: Its antigen has not been determined. The record has no base qualities; no much larger clone is one base away.

This chain joins TRBV7-2 to TRBJ2-7; 8 bases in the junction line up with TRBD1. This specimen was PBMCs, taken 524 days after transplant. The receptor's source is a human patient who received an intestinal transplant, so some T cells may come from the graft donor. Here is the DNA: TGTGCCAGCAGCTTAGACAGGGGGAGCTCCTACGAGCAGTACTTC. This yields the protein CASSLDRGSSYEQYF.